This T cell receptor (beta chain) stems from a study of naive and memory T cell subsets. The library had UMIs added by 3' ligation of an oligonucleotide to TCR cDNA. The CDR3 extends over 13 amino acids. Trimming removed 3 bases at V and 4 bases at J, with 9 bases between. Germline V gives CDR1 LGHDT, CDR2 YNNKEL (reference sequence). The SP2 primer and nested alpha and beta constant region primers amplified ligated cDNA in four rounds. Reverse transcription of blood and skin TCR RNA was primed at alpha and beta constant regions. TCRdb ran MiXCR on the 5' RACE reads and lists one entry per CDR3 protein. Here the sample spans roughly 62,000 distinct CDR3 sequences, approximately 6.6% being singletons.

The chain employs TRBV3-1 and TRBJ1-2; a possible D gene is TRBD1 (5 bases). This clonotype originated in a male donor in good health. CDR3 residues: CASSQEGFYGYTF. DNA of the CDR3: TGTGCCAGCAGCCAGGAGGGGTTCTATGGCTACACCTTC.